Listed below are T cell receptor beta chains from one sample, sequenced in a study of Ad26.COV2.S vaccination and SARS-CoV-2 variants. Produced via immunoSEQ multiplex PCR; TCRdb's table is partial and in-frame only. This sample yields around 300,000 clones, of which 75% to 90% are seen a single time; about 11% belongs to the top ten. Sequences were derived from peripheral blood, sampled in a trial of Ad26.COV2.S vaccine versus placebo. The receptors stem from a person aged 18 to 65 who received the Ad26.COV2.S COVID-19 vaccine or a placebo. CDR3s include the opening cysteine and the closing phenylalanine or tryptophan. A D gene is named only where the DNA matches it firmly. Clone size is given for some rows only: seen once, a few or many times, or a class if the clone is expanded.

v_call: TRBV19
d_call: NA
clone_size: NA
j_call: TRBJ1-1
cdr3_aa: CASTKGRVGTEAFF
cdr3_nt: TGTGCCAGTACCAAAGGCAGGGTCGGCACTGAAGCTTTCTTT

v_call: TRBV24-1
d_call: NA
clone_size: NA
j_call: TRBJ1-4
cdr3_aa: CATSETSSSEKLFF
cdr3_nt: TGTGCCACCAGTGAGACCTCCTCGAGTGAAAAACTGTTTTTT

v_call: TRBV7-3
d_call: NA
clone_size: NA
j_call: TRBJ2-7
cdr3_aa: CASSPRGGGEQYF
cdr3_nt: TGTGCCAGCAGCCCCCGAGGGGGAGGGGAGCAGTACTTC

v_call: TRBV7-2
d_call: NA
clone_size: NA
j_call: TRBJ2-7
cdr3_aa: CASSTGTLRYEQYF
cdr3_nt: TGTGCCAGCAGCACTGGGACCCTCCGCTACGAGCAGTACTTC

v_call: TRBV28
d_call: NA
clone_size: NA
j_call: TRBJ2-7
cdr3_aa: CASSGSTETNYEQYF
cdr3_nt: TGTGCCAGCAGTGGCTCGACAGAAACTAACTACGAGCAGTACTTC

v_call: TRBV7-9
d_call: NA
clone_size: NA
j_call: TRBJ1-3
cdr3_aa: CASSPSGGGNTIYF
cdr3_nt: TGTGCCAGCAGCCCTTCAGGTGGGGGAAACACCATATATTTT

v_call: TRBV5-6
d_call: NA
clone_size: NA
j_call: TRBJ2-5
cdr3_aa: CASSLDEETQYF
cdr3_nt: TGTGCCAGCAGCTTGGACGAGGAGACCCAGTACTTC

v_call: TRBV19
d_call: NA
clone_size: NA
j_call: TRBJ2-3
cdr3_aa: CATQRGFSTDTQYF
cdr3_nt: TGTGCCACCCAACGGGGCTTTAGCACAGATACGCAGTATTTT

v_call: TRBV5-1
d_call: TRBD1
clone_size: NA
j_call: TRBJ1-6
cdr3_aa: CASSLRGQANSPLHF
cdr3_nt: TGCGCCAGCAGCCTCCGGGGACAGGCGAATTCACCCCTCCACTTT

v_call: TRBV9
d_call: TRBD2
clone_size: NA
j_call: TRBJ2-4
cdr3_aa: CASSAGTSEGLGAKNIQYF
cdr3_nt: TGTGCCAGCAGCGCTGGGACTAGCGAGGGACTCGGTGCCAAAAACATTCAGTACTTC

v_call: TRBV7-2
d_call: TRBD1
clone_size: NA
j_call: TRBJ1-4
cdr3_aa: CASSLAGGRKLFF
cdr3_nt: TGTGCCAGCAGCTTGGCAGGGGGCAGAAAACTGTTTTTT

v_call: TRBV6-5
d_call: TRBD1
clone_size: NA
j_call: TRBJ1-1
cdr3_aa: CASSTGEGITEAFF
cdr3_nt: TGTGCCAGCAGCACAGGGGAAGGTATCACTGAAGCTTTCTTT

v_call: TRBV2
d_call: NA
clone_size: NA
j_call: TRBJ2-1
cdr3_aa: CASSGLGVGVYNEQFF
cdr3_nt: TGTGCCAGCAGTGGACTGGGGGTTGGAGTTTACAATGAGCAGTTCTTC

v_call: TRBV5-1
d_call: NA
clone_size: NA
j_call: TRBJ2-3
cdr3_aa: CASSADRPTDTQYF
cdr3_nt: TGCGCCAGCAGCGCAGACAGGCCCACAGATACGCAGTATTTT

v_call: TRBV28
d_call: NA
clone_size: NA
j_call: TRBJ2-7
cdr3_aa: CASSSRYSYEQYF
cdr3_nt: TGTGCCAGCAGTTCTAGATATTCCTACGAGCAGTACTTC

v_call: TRBV28
d_call: TRBD2
clone_size: NA
j_call: TRBJ2-4
cdr3_aa: CASSLVQLTGGDIQYF
cdr3_nt: TGTGCCAGCAGTTTGGTCCAGTTAACGGGGGGTGACATTCAGTACTTC

v_call: TRBV7-9
d_call: NA
clone_size: NA
j_call: TRBJ2-1
cdr3_aa: CASSQSGSGSYNEQFF
cdr3_nt: TGTGCCAGCAGCCAGTCGGGTAGCGGCTCCTACAATGAGCAGTTCTTC

v_call: TRBV28
d_call: NA
clone_size: NA
j_call: TRBJ2-1
cdr3_aa: CASKSASYYNEQFF
cdr3_nt: TGTGCCAGCAAGTCGGCGAGCTACTACAATGAGCAGTTCTTC

v_call: TRBV28
d_call: NA
clone_size: NA
j_call: TRBJ2-1
cdr3_aa: CASSFPGHIYNEQFF
cdr3_nt: TGTGCCAGCAGTTTCCCGGGACACATTTACAATGAGCAGTTCTTC

v_call: TRBV4-2
d_call: NA
clone_size: NA
j_call: TRBJ2-2
cdr3_aa: CASSQGPSTGELFF
cdr3_nt: TGTGCCAGCAGCCAGGGCCCCTCCACCGGGGAGCTGTTTTTT

v_call: TRBV6-4
d_call: NA
clone_size: NA
j_call: TRBJ1-4
cdr3_aa: CATPRGAVNEKLFF
cdr3_nt: TGTGCCACCCCCCGGGGGGCGGTAAATGAAAAACTGTTTTTT

v_call: TRBV6-1
d_call: NA
clone_size: NA
j_call: TRBJ1-5
cdr3_aa: CASSDPGTGTGPQHF
cdr3_nt: TGTGCCAGCAGTGATCCAGGAACGGGAACTGGGCCCCAGCATTTT

v_call: TRBV7-9
d_call: NA
clone_size: NA
j_call: TRBJ1-1
cdr3_aa: CASSPPPDMNTEAFF
cdr3_nt: TGTGCCAGCAGCCCACCGCCGGATATGAACACTGAAGCTTTCTTT

v_call: TRBV7-2
d_call: TRBD1
clone_size: NA
j_call: TRBJ1-5
cdr3_aa: CASSYTGVGNQPQHF
cdr3_nt: TGTGCCAGCAGTTACACAGGGGTTGGCAATCAGCCCCAGCATTTT

v_call: TRBV11-1
d_call: NA
clone_size: NA
j_call: TRBJ2-5
cdr3_aa: CASRGGSSETQYF
cdr3_nt: TGTGCCAGCAGGGGGGGCAGCTCGGAGACCCAGTACTTC

v_call: TRBV4-3
d_call: NA
clone_size: NA
j_call: TRBJ1-2
cdr3_aa: CASSQDWGRWGYTF
cdr3_nt: TGCGCCAGCAGCCAAGATTGGGGGAGGTGGGGCTACACCTTC

v_call: TRBV5-4
d_call: TRBD2
clone_size: NA
j_call: TRBJ2-1
cdr3_aa: CASSLKIVRTSGSYNEQFF
cdr3_nt: TGTGCCAGCAGCTTGAAAATAGTGAGGACTAGCGGTTCCTACAATGAGCAGTTCTTC

v_call: TRBV28
d_call: NA
clone_size: NA
j_call: TRBJ1-2
cdr3_aa: CASTNPPRGYTF
cdr3_nt: TGTGCCAGCACCAACCCCCCCAGGGGCTACACCTTC

v_call: TRBV21-1
d_call: NA
clone_size: NA
j_call: TRBJ1-6
cdr3_aa: CASSKNKSTGGQGQLRGDNSPLHF
cdr3_nt: TGTGCCAGCAGCAAAAATAAGTCGACCGGAGGACAGGGACAACTTCGGGGCGATAATTCACCCCTCCACTTT

v_call: TRBV28
d_call: NA
clone_size: NA
j_call: TRBJ1-5
cdr3_aa: CASSFEGPAQHF
cdr3_nt: TGTGCCAGCAGTTTCGAGGGACCGGCCCAGCATTTT

v_call: TRBV18
d_call: NA
clone_size: NA
j_call: TRBJ2-4
cdr3_aa: CASSPQAGGWYF
cdr3_nt: TGTGCCAGCTCACCACAGGCAGGTGGTTGGTACTTC

v_call: TRBV7-2
d_call: NA
clone_size: NA
j_call: TRBJ2-3
cdr3_aa: CASSYISYLTDTQYF
cdr3_nt: TGTGCCAGCAGCTATATTAGCTATCTCACAGATACGCAGTATTTT

v_call: TRBV19
d_call: TRBD1
clone_size: NA
j_call: TRBJ2-5
cdr3_aa: CASSTGTGLLQETQYF
cdr3_nt: TGTGCCAGTAGTACCGGGACAGGACTGCTACAAGAGACCCAGTACTTC

v_call: TRBV25-1
d_call: NA
clone_size: NA
j_call: TRBJ1-2
cdr3_aa: CASSELSGDSGYGYTF
cdr3_nt: TGTGCCAGCAGTGAATTATCGGGGGATTCGGGCTATGGCTACACCTTC

v_call: TRBV4-1
d_call: NA
clone_size: NA
j_call: TRBJ2-5
cdr3_aa: CASSQDRTSRAQETQYF
cdr3_nt: TGCGCCAGCAGCCAAGATAGGACCTCGCGGGCGCAAGAGACCCAGTACTTC

v_call: TRBV7-9
d_call: NA
clone_size: NA
j_call: TRBJ1-6
cdr3_aa: CASSDNSPLHF
cdr3_nt: TGTGCCAGCAGCGATAATTCACCCCTCCACTTT

v_call: TRBV21-1
d_call: NA
clone_size: few
j_call: TRBJ2-7
cdr3_aa: CASSKIRAGEQYF
cdr3_nt: TGTGCCAGCAGCAAAATCAGGGCTGGCGAGCAGTACTTC

v_call: TRBV6-5
d_call: NA
clone_size: NA
j_call: TRBJ2-7
cdr3_aa: CAADRDLTIPYEQYF
cdr3_nt: TGTGCCGCGGACCGGGACCTCACTATCCCCTACGAGCAGTACTTC

v_call: TRBV28
d_call: NA
clone_size: NA
j_call: TRBJ2-2
cdr3_aa: CASSAYGGNTGELFF
cdr3_nt: TGTGCCAGCAGTGCGTACGGGGGAAACACCGGGGAGCTGTTTTTT

v_call: TRBV18
d_call: NA
clone_size: NA
j_call: TRBJ1-6
cdr3_aa: CASTQANSPLHF
cdr3_nt: TGTGCCAGCACCCAGGCGAATTCACCCCTCCACTTT

v_call: TRBV7-9
d_call: TRBD1
clone_size: NA
j_call: TRBJ1-2
cdr3_aa: CASSPQTGGANYGYTF
cdr3_nt: TGTGCCAGCAGCCCGCAGACAGGGGGAGCTAACTATGGCTACACCTTC

v_call: TRBV4-2
d_call: TRBD1
clone_size: NA
j_call: TRBJ1-1
cdr3_aa: CASSLRQGPNTEAFF
cdr3_nt: TGTGCCAGCAGCCTGCGACAGGGGCCGAACACTGAAGCTTTCTTT

v_call: TRBV18
d_call: TRBD2
clone_size: NA
j_call: TRBJ2-1
cdr3_aa: CASSPPSGGASNEQFF
cdr3_nt: TGTGCCAGCTCACCCCCTAGCGGGGGGGCCTCAAATGAGCAGTTCTTC

v_call: TRBV4-1
d_call: NA
clone_size: NA
j_call: TRBJ2-1
cdr3_aa: CASSQPGHRVDEQFF
cdr3_nt: TGCGCCAGCAGCCAGCCGGGCCACAGGGTTGATGAGCAGTTCTTC

v_call: TRBV7-9
d_call: NA
clone_size: few
j_call: TRBJ1-2
cdr3_aa: CASSPEGGAHGYTF
cdr3_nt: TGTGCCAGCAGCCCAGAGGGGGGCGCACATGGCTACACCTTC

v_call: TRBV21-1
d_call: NA
clone_size: NA
j_call: TRBJ1-5
cdr3_aa: CASTEAGRQYSNQPQHF
cdr3_nt: TGTGCCAGCACCGAAGCGGGGCGACAGTATAGCAATCAGCCCCAGCATTTT

v_call: TRBV28
d_call: TRBD1
clone_size: NA
j_call: TRBJ2-5
cdr3_aa: CASSGGTGGLETQYF
cdr3_nt: TGTGCCAGCAGTGGGGGGACAGGGGGATTGGAGACCCAGTACTTC

v_call: TRBV2
d_call: TRBD1
clone_size: once
j_call: TRBJ1-3
cdr3_aa: CASAYRGSGNTIYF
cdr3_nt: TGTGCCAGCGCATACAGGGGGAGTGGAAACACCATATATTTT

v_call: TRBV2
d_call: NA
clone_size: NA
j_call: TRBJ1-2
cdr3_aa: CASSASNYGYTF
cdr3_nt: TGTGCCAGCAGTGCTTCGAACTATGGCTACACCTTC

v_call: TRBV2
d_call: NA
clone_size: NA
j_call: TRBJ2-7
cdr3_aa: CASSGTPGHLSYEQYF
cdr3_nt: TGTGCCAGCAGTGGGACTCCGGGACATCTCTCCTACGAGCAGTACTTC

v_call: TRBV30
d_call: NA
clone_size: NA
j_call: TRBJ1-6
cdr3_aa: CAWSSGAARSSYNSPLHF
cdr3_nt: TGTGCCTGGAGTTCGGGGGCGGCCCGGAGCTCCTATAATTCACCCCTCCACTTT

v_call: TRBV18
d_call: TRBD2
clone_size: once
j_call: TRBJ2-2
cdr3_aa: CASSPPLAGANTGELFF
cdr3_nt: TGTGCCAGCTCACCACCCCTAGCGGGAGCGAACACCGGGGAGCTGTTTTTT

v_call: TRBV11-3
d_call: NA
clone_size: NA
j_call: TRBJ1-3
cdr3_aa: CASSLGSTGNTIYF
cdr3_nt: TGTGCCAGCAGCCTAGGGTCGACTGGAAACACCATATATTTT

v_call: TRBV2
d_call: NA
clone_size: few
j_call: TRBJ1-6
cdr3_aa: CASSGSIGKTSSPLHF
cdr3_nt: TGTGCCAGCAGTGGCAGTATCGGGAAGACGTCTTCACCCCTCCACTTT

v_call: TRBV7-9
d_call: TRBD1
clone_size: once
j_call: TRBJ2-5
cdr3_aa: CASSPGQGQETQYF
cdr3_nt: TGTGCCAGCAGCCCCGGACAGGGACAAGAGACCCAGTACTTC

v_call: TRBV24-1
d_call: NA
clone_size: NA
j_call: TRBJ2-3
cdr3_aa: CATSNGRVGFDTQYF
cdr3_nt: TGTGCCACCAGTAATGGTAGGGTCGGTTTCGATACGCAGTATTTT

v_call: TRBV4-3
d_call: NA
clone_size: NA
j_call: TRBJ2-6
cdr3_aa: CASSQEGAGANVLTF
cdr3_nt: TGCGCCAGCAGCCAGGAAGGCGCTGGGGCCAACGTCCTGACTTTC

v_call: TRBV18
d_call: NA
clone_size: NA
j_call: TRBJ1-1
cdr3_aa: CASSPRGGAGNTEAFF
cdr3_nt: TGTGCCAGCTCACCACGGGGGGGGGCTGGGAACACTGAAGCTTTCTTT